This T cell receptor (beta chain) was captured in a study of T cell responses to AZD1222 COVID-19 vaccine (dated by TCRdb to the early 2020s). Notes on the research overall: TCR sequencing was performed for 233 trial participants, of whom approximately 200 were given two doses of AZD1222 and roughly 25 were given two doses of MenACWY control vaccine. Trial participants were enrolled by age into subgroups of 18-55, 56-69 and 70-plus years, and 148, 28 and 57 TCR-sequenced participants, respectively, were included in these subgroups. Summary of the overall study and its limitations: The vaccine-associated CD4 TCRs covered the entire spike protein, and the dominant responses fell in regions 160-218 and 743-854. Reportedly, close to half of the unique spike-specific TCRs recognized epitopes lying outside the regions that are mutated in the B.1.351 and B.1.1.7 variants. Participants were mostly white British and included more females than males, and it was suggested by the authors that clonal diversity may have been underestimated. Because no day 14 peak-response samples were available, repertoires were characterized only after the peak T cell response. The 56-69-year group was small, and its depth increase did not reach significance, likely because of low power. Conclusions about previously exposed vaccinees are limited, since just five or six AZD1222 recipients were seropositive for SARS-CoV-2 at baseline. After two AZD1222 doses, spike-specific TCR breadth and depth were significantly higher than at day 0 and than in MenACWY recipients.

V was cut back by 4 bases and J by 5 bases, leaving a gap of 9 bases between them. The germline V gene encodes CDR1 SQVTM and CDR2 ANQGSEA. The CDR3 goes from the cysteine to the phenylalanine over 12 residues. The CDR3 DNA has 36 bases and is translated from base 1. A remark on this clone: Its antigen specificity is not known. One base away there is no much larger clone; base qualities are not given.

The time point label of this sample denotes: about 28 days (+/-7) after the second vaccine dose. AZD1222 recipients given second doses at about 4 weeks or at about 12 weeks were pooled, since spike-specific TCR depth and breadth were not found to differ between the two schedules. Vaccinee samples came from UK trials COV001 and COV002, including a single-blind randomized controlled phase 2/3 trial of AZD1222 (ChAdOx1 nCoV-19) in healthy adults. Trial participant PBMC samples were collected at day 0 and day 28 after the second dose for TCRbeta chain sequencing. The CDR3 regions of human TCRbeta chains were subjected to immunosequencing. The published analysis was carried out like this. TCRs in the repertoires were matched against a reference library of SARS-CoV-2-specific TCRs that had been generated with the MIRA antigen-specificity platform. Breadth was defined as the fraction of unique TCRs that were SARS-CoV-2-associated. Depth was defined as the fraction of total T cells that were SARS-CoV-2-associated. Using the MIRA data, each spike-specific TCR was mapped to the spike region that the TCR reacts to and placed in a CD4 or CD8 class. Log10-transformed breadth and depth values were compared by one-way ANOVA with Sidak's multiple comparisons tests. As stored in TCRdb, this immuneACCESS dataset retains in-frame rearrangements with V and J assigned. A fraction of the clones does not appear; measured against another copy, unresolved V genes explain less than half of the discrepancy, and the remainder lacks a known reason. V and J calls and clone size are given by that table; D and trimming were obtained from the DNA. Across this sample there are over 150,000 clones, with roughly 88% seen only once. 4% to 4.5% of the sample is held by the ten biggest clonotypes.

This clonotype originated in an adult who received the AZD1222 COVID-19 vaccine. Here the chain combines TRBV29-1 and TRBJ1-5; a tentative D match to TRBD1 spans 5 bases. The input for sequencing was peripheral blood, taken 28 days after the second AZD1222 dose. For the CDR3, the sequence is CSVGGRDQPQHF. The nucleotides are TGCAGCGTTGGGGGCAGGGATCAGCCCCAGCATTTT.